A selection of T cell receptor beta chains follows, all from one sample in a study of shared clonotypes between healthy human individuals. The assay was immunoSEQ multiplex PCR, and TCRdb's table has in-frame clones only and misses some. The data show about 2.3 million clones, under 95% seen once. Source material: naive CD4+ T cells from PBMCs. These receptors were taken from a man between 18 and 35 years old in good health. Some clones in this sample may be carry-over from other donors' samples. Each CDR3 is given with its conserved first and last residue. The order of the fields is clone size, J gene, V gene, CDR3 length, D gene, CDR3 protein, CDR3 DNA. D genes are given only for firm matches. Clone size, where shown, is once, few, many, or a class for clones that have expanded.

>-|TRBJ1-1|TRBV6-4|14|-
CASSRGPHDTEAFF
TGTGCCAGCAGCCGGGGACCCCACGACACTGAAGCTTTCTTT
>-|TRBJ2-1|TRBV25-1|15|TRBD2
CASSPAGGPYNEQFF
TGTGCCAGCAGTCCTGCGGGAGGCCCCTACAATGAGCAGTTCTTC
>-|TRBJ2-2|TRBV7-2|15|-
CASSLYRQNTGELFF
TGTGCCAGCAGCTTATATCGGCAGAACACCGGGGAGCTGTTTTTT
>-|TRBJ1-1|TRBV7-2|15|-
CASSPGGFGNTEAFF
TGTGCCAGCAGCCCAGGTGGGTTCGGTAACACTGAAGCTTTCTTT
>-|TRBJ1-1|TRBV19|15|-
CASSPRAPGAREAFF
TGTGCCAGTAGTCCAAGGGCCCCCGGGGCCCGTGAAGCTTTCTTT
>-|TRBJ2-5|TRBV7-6|13|-
CASSLGPRETQYF
TGTGCCAGCAGCTTAGGCCCTAGAGAGACCCAGTACTTC
>-|TRBJ1-5|TRBV6-6|13|-
CASSYQGNQPQHF
TGTGCCAGCAGTTACCAGGGGAACCAGCCCCAGCATTTT
>-|TRBJ2-4|TRBV5-4|15|-
CASSPERMQGNIQYF
TGTGCCAGCAGCCCCGAAAGGATGCAGGGCAACATTCAGTACTTC
>-|TRBJ1-2|TRBV7-2|15|-
CASSQRGEGRGGYTF
TGTGCCAGCAGCCAAAGGGGGGAGGGACGTGGCGGCTACACCTTC
>few|TRBJ1-1|TRBV27|10|-
CASGRSKAFF
TGTGCCAGCGGAAGATCGAAAGCTTTCTTT
>-|TRBJ1-3|TRBV7-8|16|-
CASSLAAGQNGNTIYF
TGTGCCAGCAGCTTAGCCGCAGGGCAGAATGGAAACACCATATATTTT
>-|TRBJ2-2|TRBV5-6|15|TRBD1
CASSSGTGYTGELFF
TGTGCCAGCAGCTCCGGGACAGGGTACACCGGGGAGCTGTTTTTT
>-|TRBJ2-5|TRBV9|13|TRBD2
CASSVAGGETQYF
TGTGCCAGCAGCGTTGCGGGAGGCGAGACCCAGTACTTC
>-|TRBJ2-7|TRBV5-6|12|-
CASSLGGLEQYF
TGTGCCAGCAGCTTGGGTGGGCTCGAGCAGTACTTC
>-|TRBJ2-2|TRBV2|17|TRBD2
CASSRDTAGGGAGELFF
TGTGCCAGCAGTCGGGATACAGCGGGAGGTGGGGCCGGGGAGCTGTTTTTT
>-|TRBJ2-5|TRBV5-1|16|TRBD2
CASSFLASGSGETQYF
TGCGCCAGCAGCTTTTTGGCTAGCGGGAGTGGGGAGACCCAGTACTTC
>-|TRBJ2-3|TRBV27|14|TRBD2
CASSRYEREDTQYF
TGTGCCAGCAGTAGGTATGAGCGGGAGGATACGCAGTATTTT
>-|TRBJ2-5|TRBV4-1|14|-
CASSQDQAQETQYF
TGCGCCAGCAGCCAAGATCAAGCACAAGAGACCCAGTACTTC
>-|TRBJ2-3|TRBV7-2|15|-
CASSLAGPHTDTQYF
TGTGCCAGCAGCTTAGCGGGACCCCACACAGATACGCAGTATTTT
>-|TRBJ2-1|TRBV19|13|-
CASSPRGYNEQFF
TGTGCCAGTAGTCCCCGAGGGTACAATGAGCAGTTCTTC
>-|TRBJ1-2|TRBV6-5|14|TRBD1
CASSQDRAAGGYTF
TGTGCCAGCAGTCAGGACAGGGCTGCAGGTGGCTACACCTTC
>-|TRBJ2-7|TRBV28|14|TRBD1
CASSRPQGAYEQYF
TGTGCCAGCAGTCGCCCTCAGGGGGCGTACGAGCAGTACTTC
>-|TRBJ2-7|TRBV2|15|TRBD1
CASSAEGQGFYEQYF
TGTGCCAGCAGTGCGGAGGGACAGGGATTTTACGAGCAGTACTTC
>-|TRBJ2-5|TRBV30|15|TRBD2
CALGTSGRWGETQYF
TGTGCCCTCGGGACTAGCGGGAGGTGGGGGGAGACCCAGTACTTC
>-|TRBJ2-5|TRBV10-3|13|-
CAISDGAKETQYF
TGTGCCATCAGTGACGGGGCGAAAGAGACCCAGTACTTC
>-|TRBJ1-1|TRBV5-1|13|-
CASSWGWDTEAFF
TGCGCCAGCAGCTGGGGGTGGGACACTGAAGCTTTCTTT
>-|TRBJ1-5|TRBV28|18|-
CASSFLQTGRNSNQPQHF
TGTGCCAGCAGTTTTTTACAGACAGGAAGGAATAGCAATCAGCCCCAGCATTTT
>-|TRBJ2-7|TRBV6-6|16|TRBD1
CASSYFGGTGRYEQYF
TGTGCCAGCAGTTACTTTGGAGGGACAGGGAGGTACGAGCAGTACTTC
>-|TRBJ1-5|TRBV5-1|15|-
CASSLGGESRQPQHF
TGCGCCAGCAGCTTGGGTGGGGAGAGTAGGCAGCCCCAGCATTTT
>-|TRBJ2-1|TRBV11-3|15|-
CASSLFGGSYNEQFF
TGTGCCAGCAGCTTATTCGGAGGCTCCTACAATGAGCAGTTCTTC
>-|TRBJ1-2|TRBV28|14|-
CASTSPLVAYGYTF
TGTGCCAGCACCTCCCCGCTCGTCGCTTATGGCTACACCTTC
>-|TRBJ1-4|TRBV7-7|13|-
CASSPNRGEKLFF
TGTGCCAGCAGCCCGAACCGGGGGGAAAAACTGTTTTTT
>-|TRBJ2-5|TRBV2|11|TRBD1
CAGRTGETQYF
TGTGCGGGACGGACAGGGGAGACCCAGTACTTC
>-|TRBJ2-1|TRBV6-1|18|TRBD2
CASSELGTSGRSGNEQFF
TGTGCCAGCAGTGAATTAGGGACTAGCGGGAGAAGTGGCAATGAGCAGTTCTTC
>-|TRBJ2-4|TRBV27|16|-
CASSPPWGRGENIQYF
TGTGCCAGCAGTCCTCCTTGGGGCAGGGGCGAAAACATTCAGTACTTC
>-|TRBJ2-5|TRBV28|16|-
CASSLDFAQGLVTQYF
TGTGCCAGCAGTTTAGACTTCGCGCAGGGGTTGGTGACCCAGTACTTC
>-|TRBJ2-3|TRBV28|12|-
CASSLLGDTQYF
TGTGCCAGCAGCTTACTAGGAGATACGCAGTATTTT
>-|TRBJ2-7|TRBV7-8|14|-
CASSLARSLGEQYF
TGTGCCAGCAGCTTAGCAAGGTCCCTGGGCGAGCAGTACTTC
>-|TRBJ1-4|TRBV28|15|TRBD1
CAASSSGQGLEKLFF
TGTGCCGCCAGCAGCTCGGGACAGGGGTTGGAAAAACTGTTTTTT
>-|TRBJ2-3|TRBV5-1|16|TRBD2
CASSLGTSRHRDTQYF
TGCGCCAGCAGCTTGGGGACTAGTCGCCACCGTGATACGCAGTATTTT
>-|TRBJ2-6|TRBV7-3|18|-
CASSLRPSLPSGANVLTF
TGTGCCAGCAGCTTAAGACCGAGTCTCCCCTCTGGGGCCAACGTCCTGACTTTC
>-|TRBJ1-2|TRBV6-5|15|TRBD1
CASSAHRGTPYGYTF
TGTGCCAGCAGTGCACACAGGGGAACCCCCTATGGCTACACCTTC
>-|TRBJ2-2|TRBV11-3|16|-
CASSLMSGLNTGELFF
TGTGCCAGCAGCTTAATGAGCGGGCTTAACACCGGGGAGCTGTTTTTT
>-|TRBJ2-5|TRBV11-3|13|-
CASSLGTSETQYF
TGTGCCAGCAGCCTCGGGACCTCGGAGACCCAGTACTTC
>-|TRBJ1-1|TRBV7-9|16|-
CASSLGAGRGYTEAFF
TGTGCCAGCAGCTTAGGGGCGGGGAGGGGATATACTGAAGCTTTCTTT